A selection of T cell receptor beta chains follows, all from one sample in a study of shared clonotypes between healthy human individuals. Sequenced by immunoSEQ multiplex PCR; TCRdb stores in-frame clones only, minus some. The sample comprises roughly 850,000 clones, just over 95% of which are singletons, and roughly 0.23% rests with the top ten. The sample taken for sequencing was naive CD8+ T cells sorted from blood. All receptors derive from a young man in good health. Each CDR3 is given with its conserved first and last residue. A D gene is named only where the DNA matches it firmly. The size of a clone is reported for some rows only, either as once, few or many, or as a class for expanded clones.

clone_size d_call j_call v_call cdr3_aa cdr3_nt
NA TRBD1 TRBJ2-7 TRBV28 CAAASPSRDRSGEQYF TGTGCCGCAGCCTCCCCGAGCCGGGACAGAAGTGGCGAGCAGTACTTC
NA TRBD2 TRBJ2-5 TRBV7-9 CASSLVSKAGAGETQYF TGTGCCAGCAGCTTAGTTAGCAAGGCGGGAGCGGGGGAGACCCAGTACTTC
NA NA TRBJ1-1 TRBV7-6 CASSLGGGTEAFF TGTGCCAGCAGCTTAGGAGGGGGCACTGAAGCTTTCTTT
NA NA TRBJ1-5 TRBV4-1 CASSQDLGDNQPQHF TGCGCCAGCAGCCAAGATCTAGGGGACAATCAGCCCCAGCATTTT
once TRBD1 TRBJ2-2 TRBV4-1 CASSRQGRVGELFF TGCGCCAGCAGTAGACAGGGAAGGGTCGGGGAGCTGTTTTTT
NA TRBD1 TRBJ2-7 TRBV9 CASSATSGTGSFEQYF TGTGCCAGCAGCGCCACCTCCGGGACAGGATCGTTCGAGCAGTACTTC
once NA TRBJ1-2 TRBV9 CASSTRTDGYTF TGTGCCAGCAGCACTCGGACAGATGGCTACACCTTC
NA NA TRBJ1-1 TRBV7-9 CASSLTQGRTEAFF TGTGCCAGCAGCTTAACCCAAGGCCGGACTGAAGCTTTCTTT
NA NA TRBJ2-7 TRBV2 CASSEGTGYEQYF TGTGCCAGCAGCGAAGGAACAGGCTACGAGCAGTACTTC
NA TRBD2 TRBJ2-7 TRBV29-1 CSVVPTSGIYEQYF TGCAGCGTTGTGCCGACTAGCGGGATTTACGAGCAGTACTTC
NA TRBD1 TRBJ2-2 TRBV9 CASSVAYPGTGGSGELFF TGTGCCAGCAGCGTAGCTTATCCCGGGACAGGGGGATCCGGGGAGCTGTTTTTT
once NA TRBJ2-7 TRBV29-1 CSVELSSSSYEQYF TGCAGCGTTGAACTCTCCAGTTCAAGCTACGAGCAGTACTTC
NA NA TRBJ2-1 TRBV28 CASSLDGQFNEQFF TGTGCCAGCAGTTTAGATGGCCAGTTCAATGAGCAGTTCTTC
NA NA TRBJ2-7 TRBV10-2 CASTRGYEQYF TGCGCCAGCACCAGGGGCTACGAGCAGTACTTC
once NA TRBJ2-4 TRBV4-1 CASSHDRDTAKNIQYF TGCGCCAGCAGCCATGACCGGGACACAGCCAAAAACATTCAGTACTTC
NA NA TRBJ2-7 TRBV6-1 CASSGWESYEQYF TGTGCCAGCAGTGGTTGGGAGAGCTACGAGCAGTACTTC
NA TRBD1 TRBJ2-1 TRBV11-2 CASSYRDRGIDEQFF TGTGCCAGCAGCTACCGGGACAGGGGGATCGATGAGCAGTTCTTC
NA TRBD1 TRBJ1-3 TRBV30 CAWDRVSGNTIYF TGTGCCTGGGACAGGGTTTCTGGAAACACCATATATTTT
NA TRBD1 TRBJ2-1 TRBV7-9 CASSTPDRPSYNEQFF TGTGCCAGCAGCACCCCGGACAGGCCCTCCTACAATGAGCAGTTCTTC
NA NA TRBJ2-7 TRBV7-9 CASSSHIAGETYEQYF TGTGCCAGCAGCTCTCATATCGCAGGCGAAACCTACGAGCAGTACTTC
NA NA TRBJ1-1 TRBV6-5 CASSYFGQGEAFF TGTGCCAGCAGTTACTTCGGCCAGGGTGAAGCTTTCTTT
once NA TRBJ2-7 TRBV21-1 CASSNSLAVNGGYEQYF TGTGCCAGCAGCAATAGTCTAGCGGTAAATGGGGGCTACGAGCAGTACTTC
NA NA TRBJ2-2 TRBV29-1 CSVEVSTWNTGELFF TGCAGCGTGGAAGTATCAACCTGGAACACCGGGGAGCTGTTTTTT
NA TRBD2 TRBJ2-3 TRBV7-9 CASSRTSGRASDTQYF TGTGCCAGCAGCCGGACTAGCGGGAGGGCTTCAGATACGCAGTATTTT
NA NA TRBJ2-1 TRBV7-9 CASSHESSYNEQFF TGTGCCAGCAGCCACGAAAGCTCCTACAATGAGCAGTTCTTC
NA TRBD2 TRBJ2-7 TRBV4-3 CASSQGIGLAGGNSYEQYF TGCGCCAGCAGCCAAGGGATTGGACTAGCGGGAGGGAACTCCTACGAGCAGTACTTC
NA NA TRBJ2-7 TRBV28 CASNSRKRLSLSYEQYF TGTGCCAGCAACTCAAGGAAGCGTTTGTCACTCTCCTACGAGCAGTACTTC
once NA TRBJ2-2 TRBV4-3 CASSQEGGGELFF TGCGCCAGCAGCCAAGAGGGGGGCGGGGAGCTGTTTTTT
NA TRBD2 TRBJ2-1 TRBV19 CASSILELAGEQFF TGTGCCAGTAGTATATTGGAACTAGCGGGAGAGCAGTTCTTC
NA NA TRBJ2-7 TRBV7-2 CASSFDLPNEQYF TGTGCCAGCAGCTTCGACCTCCCTAACGAGCAGTACTTC
NA NA TRBJ2-7 TRBV9 CASSVGGPSYEQYF TGTGCCAGCAGCGTGGGGGGGCCATCCTACGAGCAGTACTTC
NA NA TRBJ2-1 TRBV19 CASSIVGVSYNEQFF TGTGCCAGTAGTATAGTAGGGGTCTCCTACAATGAGCAGTTCTTC
NA NA TRBJ2-1 TRBV19 CASSVTGYNDQFF TGTGCCAGTAGCGTCACAGGTTACAATGATCAGTTCTTC
NA TRBD2 TRBJ2-7 TRBV15 CATSRGVGLARYYEQYF TGTGCCACCAGCAGGGGGGTGGGACTAGCAAGATATTACGAGCAGTACTTC
NA NA TRBJ1-5 TRBV18 CASSPPPGKGNQPQHF TGTGCCAGCTCACCACCGCCCGGGAAGGGCAATCAGCCCCAGCATTTT
NA NA TRBJ2-2 TRBV30 CAWSVGGSSTGELFF TGTGCCTGGAGTGTAGGAGGAAGTTCCACCGGGGAGCTGTTTTTT
NA NA TRBJ2-7 TRBV7-6 CASSLVEGHRREQYF TGTGCCAGCAGCTTAGTGGAGGGCCATCGTCGCGAGCAGTACTTC
NA TRBD2 TRBJ2-7 TRBV9 CASSQASGRSYEQYF TGTGCCAGCAGCCAAGCTAGCGGAAGGTCCTACGAGCAGTACTTC
NA TRBD2 TRBJ2-3 TRBV6-5 CASSYSGLEADTQYF TGTGCCAGCAGTTACTCGGGACTAGAGGCAGATACGCAGTATTTT
NA NA TRBJ1-1 TRBV10-2 CASSDGTNTEAFF TGCGCCAGCAGTGACGGGACGAACACTGAAGCTTTCTTT
NA TRBD1 TRBJ2-7 TRBV25-1 CASSWDRTSYEQYF TGTGCCAGCAGTTGGGACAGAACTTCCTACGAGCAGTACTTC
NA TRBD1 TRBJ2-7 TRBV5-1 CASSLGQGSYNYEQYF TGCGCCAGCAGCTTGGGACAGGGAAGTTACAACTACGAGCAGTACTTC
NA NA TRBJ2-1 TRBV27 CASSPTSLGDSGNEQFF TGTGCCAGCAGCCCTACTAGTCTGGGCGACAGTGGGAATGAGCAGTTCTTC
NA TRBD2 TRBJ2-1 TRBV9 CASSVGTNPNEQFF TGTGCCAGCAGCGTCGGGACTAATCCCAATGAGCAGTTCTTC
NA TRBD1 TRBJ2-7 TRBV4-1 CASSQEGQGAYEQYF TGCGCCAGCAGCCAAGAGGGACAGGGGGCTTACGAGCAGTACTTC
once TRBD1 TRBJ2-2 TRBV6-5 CASRDRIANTGELFF TGTGCCAGCAGGGACAGGATCGCGAACACCGGGGAGCTGTTTTTT
NA NA TRBJ2-2 TRBV19 CASTPQSLNTGELFF TGTGCCAGTACGCCTCAGAGTTTAAACACCGGGGAGCTGTTTTTT
once NA TRBJ2-7 TRBV27 CASGAGSSYEQYF TGTGCCAGCGGGGCAGGGAGCTCCTACGAGCAGTACTTC
once NA TRBJ2-3 TRBV2 CASRGRDLTDTQYF TGTGCCAGCAGGGGCCGGGACCTCACAGATACGCAGTATTTT
NA TRBD2 TRBJ2-1 TRBV10-2 CASSGLAGGEQFF TGCGCCAGCAGTGGACTAGCGGGAGGTGAGCAGTTCTTC
NA NA TRBJ2-1 TRBV5-4 CASSLRWPGNEQFF TGTGCCAGCAGCTTGCGTTGGCCGGGCAATGAGCAGTTCTTC
NA TRBD1 TRBJ1-4 TRBV28 CASSIMGTGGYATNEKLFF TGTGCCAGCAGTATTATGGGGACAGGGGGCTATGCAACTAATGAAAAACTGTTTTTT
NA NA TRBJ1-2 TRBV27 CASSLLQGTSNYGYTF TGTGCCAGCAGTTTATTACAGGGCACATCAAACTATGGCTACACCTTC
NA NA TRBJ2-1 TRBV2 CASAGYEQFF TGTGCCAGCGCAGGGTATGAGCAGTTCTTC